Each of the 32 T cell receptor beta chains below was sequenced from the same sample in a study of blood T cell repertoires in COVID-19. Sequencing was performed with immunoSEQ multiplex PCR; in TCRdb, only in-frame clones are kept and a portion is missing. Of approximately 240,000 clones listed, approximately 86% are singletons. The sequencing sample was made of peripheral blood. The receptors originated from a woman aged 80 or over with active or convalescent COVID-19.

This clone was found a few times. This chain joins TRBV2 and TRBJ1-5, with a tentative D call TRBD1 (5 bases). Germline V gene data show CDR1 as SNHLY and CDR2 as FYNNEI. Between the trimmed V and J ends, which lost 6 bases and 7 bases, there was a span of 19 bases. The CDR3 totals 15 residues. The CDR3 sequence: CASSVDGGVRQPQHF. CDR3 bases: TGTGCCAGCAGCGTTGACGGGGGAGTCCGGCAGCCCCAGCATTTT. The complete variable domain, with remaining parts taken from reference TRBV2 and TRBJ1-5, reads EPEVTQTPSHQVTQMGQEVILRCVPISNHLYFYWYRQILGQKVEFLVSFYNNEISEKSEIFDDQFSVERPDGSNFTLKIRSTKLEDSAMYFCASSVDGGVRQPQHFGDGTRLSIL.

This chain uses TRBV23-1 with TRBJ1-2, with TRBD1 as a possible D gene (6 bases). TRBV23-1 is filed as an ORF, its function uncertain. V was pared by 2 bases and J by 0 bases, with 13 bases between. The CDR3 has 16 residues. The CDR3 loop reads CASSQPLGAANYGYTF. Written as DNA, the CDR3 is TGCGCCAGCAGTCAACCCCTGGGGGCAGCTAACTATGGCTACACCTTC.

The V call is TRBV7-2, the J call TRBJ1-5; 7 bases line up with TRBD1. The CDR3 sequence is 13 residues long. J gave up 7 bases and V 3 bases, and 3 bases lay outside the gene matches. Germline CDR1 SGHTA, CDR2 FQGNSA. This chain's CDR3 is CASSFLGGQPQHF. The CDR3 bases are TGTGCCAGCAGCTTTTTAGGGGGCCAGCCCCAGCATTTT. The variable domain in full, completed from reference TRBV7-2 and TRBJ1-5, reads GAGVSQSPSNKVTEKGKDVELRCDPISGHTALYWYRQSLGQGLEFLIYFQGNSAPDKSGLPSDRFSAERTGGSVSTLTIQRTQQEDSAVYLCASSFLGGQPQHFGDGTRLSIL.

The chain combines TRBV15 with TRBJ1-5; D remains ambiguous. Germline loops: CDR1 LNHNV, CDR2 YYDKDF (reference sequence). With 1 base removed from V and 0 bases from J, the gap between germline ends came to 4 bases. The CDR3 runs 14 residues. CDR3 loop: CATSRAGSNQPQHF. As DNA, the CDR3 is TGTGCCACCAGCAGAGCGGGTAGCAATCAGCCCCAGCATTTT.

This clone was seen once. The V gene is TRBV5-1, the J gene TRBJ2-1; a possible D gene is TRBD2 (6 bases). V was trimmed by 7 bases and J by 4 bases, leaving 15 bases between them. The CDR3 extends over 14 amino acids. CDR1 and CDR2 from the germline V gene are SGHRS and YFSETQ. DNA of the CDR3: TGCGCCAGCTCTGTAGGCGGGGAATACAATGAGCAGTTCTTC. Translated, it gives CASSVGGEYNEQFF.

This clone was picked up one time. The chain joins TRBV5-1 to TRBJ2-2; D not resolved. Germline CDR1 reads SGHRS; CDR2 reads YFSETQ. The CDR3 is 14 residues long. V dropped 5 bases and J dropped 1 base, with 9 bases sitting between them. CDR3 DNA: TGCGCCAGCAGGGTTTCGGGGAACACCGGGGAGCTGTTTTTT. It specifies CASRVSGNTGELFF.

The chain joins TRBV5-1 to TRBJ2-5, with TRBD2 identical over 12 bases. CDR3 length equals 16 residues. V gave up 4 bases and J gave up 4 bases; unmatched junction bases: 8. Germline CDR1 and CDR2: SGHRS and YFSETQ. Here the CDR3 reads CASSNPSGGAGETQYF. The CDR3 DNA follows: TGCGCCAGCAGCAACCCTAGCGGGGGGGCCGGAGAGACCCAGTACTTC.

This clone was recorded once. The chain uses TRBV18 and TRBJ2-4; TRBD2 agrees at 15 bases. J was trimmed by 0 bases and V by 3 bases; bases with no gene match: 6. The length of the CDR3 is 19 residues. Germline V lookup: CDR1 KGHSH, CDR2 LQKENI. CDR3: CASSPAGLAGGLAKNIQYF. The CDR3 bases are TGTGCCAGCTCACCTGCGGGACTAGCGGGGGGCCTAGCCAAAAACATTCAGTACTTC. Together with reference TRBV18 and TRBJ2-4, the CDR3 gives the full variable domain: NAGVMQNPRHLVRRRGQEARLRCSPMKGHSHVYWYRQLPEEGLKFMVYLQKENIIDESGMPKERFSAEFPKEGPSILRIQQVVRGDSAAYFCASSPAGLAGGLAKNIQYFGAGTRLSVL.

Here the CDR3 reads CASSAELAGGTDTQYF. CDR3 sequence (DNA): TGTGCCAGCAGCGCCGAACTAGCGGGGGGGACAGATACGCAGTATTTT. The gene calls are TRBV9 and TRBJ2-3; 13 nucleotides align to TRBD2. This CDR3 comprises 16 residues. The junction had 4 bases not matched to a gene; V was cut back by 3 bases and J by 3 bases. The germline V gene has CDR1 SGDLS and CDR2 YYNGEE.

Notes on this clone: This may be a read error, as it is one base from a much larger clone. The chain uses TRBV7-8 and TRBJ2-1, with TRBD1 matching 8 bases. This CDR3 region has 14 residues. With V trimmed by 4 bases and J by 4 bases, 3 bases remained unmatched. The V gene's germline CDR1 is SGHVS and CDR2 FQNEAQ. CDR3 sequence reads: CASSSQGVYNEQFF. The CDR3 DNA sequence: TGTGCCAGCAGCTCACAGGGGGTTTACAATGAGCAGTTCTTC.

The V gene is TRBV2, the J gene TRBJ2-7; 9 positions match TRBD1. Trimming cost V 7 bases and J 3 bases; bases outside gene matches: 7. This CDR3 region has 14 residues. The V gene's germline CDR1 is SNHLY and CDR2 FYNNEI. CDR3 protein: CASNLGQGDYEQYF. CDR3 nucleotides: TGTGCCAGCAACCTGGGACAGGGTGACTACGAGCAGTACTTC.

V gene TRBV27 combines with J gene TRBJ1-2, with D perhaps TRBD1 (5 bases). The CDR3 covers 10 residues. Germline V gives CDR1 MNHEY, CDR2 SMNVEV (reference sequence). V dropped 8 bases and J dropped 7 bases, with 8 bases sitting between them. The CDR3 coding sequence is TGTGCCAGCTGGGGGGGTGGCTACACCTTC. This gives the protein CASWGGGYTF.

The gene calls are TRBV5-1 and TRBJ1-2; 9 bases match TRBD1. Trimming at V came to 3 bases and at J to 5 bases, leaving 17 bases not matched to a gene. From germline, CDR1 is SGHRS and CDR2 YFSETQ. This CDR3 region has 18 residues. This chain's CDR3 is CASSSGTGFAPNWYGYTF. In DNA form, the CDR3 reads TGCGCCAGCAGCTCAGGGACAGGGTTTGCGCCAAATTGGTATGGCTACACCTTC. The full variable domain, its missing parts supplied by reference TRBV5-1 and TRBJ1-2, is KAGVTQTPRYLIKTRGQQVTLSCSPISGHRSVSWYQQTPGQGLQFLFEYFSETQRNKGNFPGRFSGRQFSNSRSEMNVSTLELGDSALYLCASSSGTGFAPNWYGYTFGSGTRLTVV.

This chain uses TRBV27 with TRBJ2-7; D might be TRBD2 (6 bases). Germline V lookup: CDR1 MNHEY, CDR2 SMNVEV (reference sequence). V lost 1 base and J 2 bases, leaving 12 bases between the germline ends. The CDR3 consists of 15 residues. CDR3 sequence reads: CASSLLSGPAYEQYF. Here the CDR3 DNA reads TGTGCCAGCAGTTTATTAAGCGGGCCTGCCTACGAGCAGTACTTC.

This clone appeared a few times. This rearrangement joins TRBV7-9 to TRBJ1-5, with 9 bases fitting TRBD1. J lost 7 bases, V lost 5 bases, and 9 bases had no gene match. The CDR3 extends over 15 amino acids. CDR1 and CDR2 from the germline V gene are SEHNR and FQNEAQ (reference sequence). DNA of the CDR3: TGTGCCAGCAGCCCGCATACAGGGGGCGGCCAGCCCCAGCATTTT. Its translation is CASSPHTGGGQPQHF. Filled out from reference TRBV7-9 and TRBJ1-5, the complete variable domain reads DTGVSQNPRHKITKRGQNVTFRCDPISEHNRLYWYRQTLGQGPEFLTYFQNEAQLEKSRLLSDRFSAERPKGSFSTLEIQRTEQGDSAMYLCASSPHTGGGQPQHFGDGTRLSIL.

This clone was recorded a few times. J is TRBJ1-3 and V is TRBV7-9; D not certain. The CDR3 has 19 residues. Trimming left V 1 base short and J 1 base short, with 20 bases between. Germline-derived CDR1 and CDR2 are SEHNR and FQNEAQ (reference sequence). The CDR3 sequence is CASSLVSGGTASSGNTIYF. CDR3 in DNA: TGTGCCAGCAGCTTAGTAAGCGGTGGTACAGCTTCTTCTGGAAACACCATATATTTT.

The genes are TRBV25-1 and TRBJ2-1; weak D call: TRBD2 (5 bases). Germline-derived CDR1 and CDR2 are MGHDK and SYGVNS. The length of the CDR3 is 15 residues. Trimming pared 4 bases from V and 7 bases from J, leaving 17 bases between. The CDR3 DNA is TGTGCCAGCAGTGCCCGGCGCCCTACGGGGAATGAGCAGTTCTTC. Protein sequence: CASSARRPTGNEQFF.

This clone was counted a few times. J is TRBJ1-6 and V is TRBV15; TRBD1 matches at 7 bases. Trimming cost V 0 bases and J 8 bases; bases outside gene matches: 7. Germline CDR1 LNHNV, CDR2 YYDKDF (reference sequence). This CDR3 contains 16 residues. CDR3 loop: CATSRDQGGWDSPLHF. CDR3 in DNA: TGTGCCACCAGCAGAGATCAGGGGGGTTGGGATTCACCCCTCCACTTT.

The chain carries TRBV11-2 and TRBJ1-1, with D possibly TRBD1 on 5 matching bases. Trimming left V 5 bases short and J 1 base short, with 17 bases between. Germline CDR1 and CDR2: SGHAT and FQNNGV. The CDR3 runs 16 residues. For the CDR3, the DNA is TGTGCCAGCAGCGCGTGGGGGGGAGGTCCGAACACTGAAGCTTTCTTT. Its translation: CASSAWGGGPNTEAFF.

CDR3 in DNA: TGCGCCAGCAGCTTGGTGGGTAGGACAGGGAACACAGATACGCAGTATTTT. Amino acids: CASSLVGRTGNTDTQYF. V and J are TRBV5-1 and TRBJ2-3; 8 positions agree with TRBD1. The CDR3 is made up of 17 amino acids. Looked up from germline, CDR1 is SGHRS and CDR2 is YFSETQ. The V and J ends lost 0 bases and 2 bases, in that order; junction bases with no gene match: 8.

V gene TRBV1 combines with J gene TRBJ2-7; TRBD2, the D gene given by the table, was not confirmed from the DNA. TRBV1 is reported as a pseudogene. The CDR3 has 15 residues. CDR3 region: CTSSLTSGTFYEQYF. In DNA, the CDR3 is TGCACCAGCAGCCTAACTAGCGGAACCTTTTACGAGCAGTACTTC.

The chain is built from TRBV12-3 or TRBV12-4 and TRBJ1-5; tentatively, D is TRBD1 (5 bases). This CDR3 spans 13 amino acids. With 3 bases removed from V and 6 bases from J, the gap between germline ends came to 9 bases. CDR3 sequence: CASSFAGGQPQHF. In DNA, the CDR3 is TGTGCCAGCAGTTTTGCCGGGGGTCAGCCCCAGCATTTT.

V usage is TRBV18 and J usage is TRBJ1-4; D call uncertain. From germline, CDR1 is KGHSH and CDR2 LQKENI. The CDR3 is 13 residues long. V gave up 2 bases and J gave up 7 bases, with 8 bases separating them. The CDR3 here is CASSPGVGEKLFF. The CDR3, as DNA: TGTGCCAGCTCACCAGGAGTTGGTGAAAAACTGTTTTTT.

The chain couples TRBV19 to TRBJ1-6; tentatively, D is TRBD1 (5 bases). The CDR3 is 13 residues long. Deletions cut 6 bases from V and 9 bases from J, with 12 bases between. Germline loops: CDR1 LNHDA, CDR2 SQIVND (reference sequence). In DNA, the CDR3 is TGTGCCAGTAGCGGGACGGAGGGTTCACCCCTCCACTTT. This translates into CASSGTEGSPLHF.

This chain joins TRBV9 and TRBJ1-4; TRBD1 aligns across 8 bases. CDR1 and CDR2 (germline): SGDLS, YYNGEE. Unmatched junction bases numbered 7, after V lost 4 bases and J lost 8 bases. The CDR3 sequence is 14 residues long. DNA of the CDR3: TGTGCCAGCAGCTCGACAGGGGTTAGGGAAAAACTGTTTTTT. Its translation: CASSSTGVREKLFF.

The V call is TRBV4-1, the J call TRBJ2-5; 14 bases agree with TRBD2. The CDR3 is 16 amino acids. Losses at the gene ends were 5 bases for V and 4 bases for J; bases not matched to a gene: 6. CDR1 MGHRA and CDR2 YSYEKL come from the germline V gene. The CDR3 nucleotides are TGCGCCAGCAGCAGGAGAGGACTAGCGGGAGGAGAGACCCAGTACTTC. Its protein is CASSRRGLAGGETQYF.

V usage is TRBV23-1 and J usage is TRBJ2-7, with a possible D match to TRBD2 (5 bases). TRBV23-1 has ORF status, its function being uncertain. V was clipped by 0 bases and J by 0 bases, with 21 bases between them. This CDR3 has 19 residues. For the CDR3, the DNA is TGCGCCAGCAGTCAATCGGTCCCGAGCGGCAGGTGCGTCTCCTACGAGCAGTACTTC. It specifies CASSQSVPSGRCVSYEQYF.

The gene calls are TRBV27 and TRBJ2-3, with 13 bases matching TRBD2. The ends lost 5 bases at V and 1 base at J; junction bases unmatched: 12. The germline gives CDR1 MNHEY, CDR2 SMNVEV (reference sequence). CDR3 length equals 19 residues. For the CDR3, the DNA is TGTGCCAGCAGTAAGACTAGCGGGGGGATTTTTAGAGGCACAGATACGCAGTATTTT. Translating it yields CASSKTSGGIFRGTDTQYF.

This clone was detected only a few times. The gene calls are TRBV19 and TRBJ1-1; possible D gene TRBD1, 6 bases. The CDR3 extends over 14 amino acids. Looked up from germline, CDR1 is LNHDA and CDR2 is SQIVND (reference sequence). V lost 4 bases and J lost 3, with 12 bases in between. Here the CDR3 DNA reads TGTGCCAGTAGTAGCAGGGGTGAGCACACTGAAGCTTTCTTT. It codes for CASSSRGEHTEAFF. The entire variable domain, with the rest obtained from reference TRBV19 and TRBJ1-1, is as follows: DGGITQSPKYLFRKEGQNVTLSCEQNLNHDAMYWYRQDPGQGLRLIYYSQIVNDFQKGDIAEGYSVSREKKESFPLTVTSAQKNPTAFYLCASSSRGEHTEAFFGQGTRLTVV.

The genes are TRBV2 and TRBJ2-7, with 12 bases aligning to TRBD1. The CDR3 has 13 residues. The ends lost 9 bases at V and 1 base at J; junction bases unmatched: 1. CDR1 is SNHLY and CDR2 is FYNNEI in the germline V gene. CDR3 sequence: CARGQGASYEQYF. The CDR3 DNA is TGTGCCAGGGGACAGGGGGCGTCCTACGAGCAGTACTTC.

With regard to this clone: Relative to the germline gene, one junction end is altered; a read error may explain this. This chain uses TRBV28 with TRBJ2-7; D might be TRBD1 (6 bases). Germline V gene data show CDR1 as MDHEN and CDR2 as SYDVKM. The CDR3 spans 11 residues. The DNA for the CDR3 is TGTGCCAGCAGTTTTACAGGGTTTTACGACTTC. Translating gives CASSFTGFYDF.

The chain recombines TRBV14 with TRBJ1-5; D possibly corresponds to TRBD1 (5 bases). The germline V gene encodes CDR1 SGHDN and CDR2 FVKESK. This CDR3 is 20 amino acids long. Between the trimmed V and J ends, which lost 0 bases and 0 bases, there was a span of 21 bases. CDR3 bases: TGTGCCAGCAGCCAAGATCGGATTGGGCGGGGGATGTGTAGCAATCAGCCCCAGCATTTT. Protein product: CASSQDRIGRGMCSNQPQHF.